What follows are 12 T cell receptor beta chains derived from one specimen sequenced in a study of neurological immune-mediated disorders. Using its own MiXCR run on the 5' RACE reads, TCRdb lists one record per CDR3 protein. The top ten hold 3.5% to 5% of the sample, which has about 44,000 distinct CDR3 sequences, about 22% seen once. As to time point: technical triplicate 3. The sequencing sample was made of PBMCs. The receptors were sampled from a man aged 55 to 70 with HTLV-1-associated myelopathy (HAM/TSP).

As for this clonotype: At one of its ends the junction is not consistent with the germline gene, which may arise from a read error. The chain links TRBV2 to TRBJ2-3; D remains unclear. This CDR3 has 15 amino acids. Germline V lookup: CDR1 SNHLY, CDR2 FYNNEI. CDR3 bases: TGTACCAGCAGTGAAGGCAGCCGTGGAACAGATACGCAGTATTTT. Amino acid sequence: CTSSEGSRGTDTQYF.

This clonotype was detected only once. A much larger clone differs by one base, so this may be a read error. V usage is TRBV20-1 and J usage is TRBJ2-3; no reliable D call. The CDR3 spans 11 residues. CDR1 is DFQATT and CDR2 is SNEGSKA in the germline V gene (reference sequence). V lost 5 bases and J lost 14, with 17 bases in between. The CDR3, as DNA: TGCAGTGCTGGTCACGGGCCTCTTTTGTATTTT. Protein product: CSAGHGPLLYF.

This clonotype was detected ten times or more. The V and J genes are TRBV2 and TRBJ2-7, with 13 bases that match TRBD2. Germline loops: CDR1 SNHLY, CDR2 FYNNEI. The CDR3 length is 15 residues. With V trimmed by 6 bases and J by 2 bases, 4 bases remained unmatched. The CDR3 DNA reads TGTGCCAGCAGCGGAACTAGCGGGAGGGCCTACGAGCAGTACTTC. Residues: CASSGTSGRAYEQYF.

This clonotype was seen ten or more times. CDR3 sequence: CASSLSREDEQFF. The CDR3 region has the DNA TGTGCCAGCAGCTTATCACGTGAGGATGAGCAGTTCTTC. The chain couples TRBV7-2 to TRBJ2-1; D is unresolved. V was cut by 2 bases and J by 8 bases, with 10 bases left in between. This CDR3 contains 13 residues. The germline V gene has CDR1 SGHTA and CDR2 FQGNSA.

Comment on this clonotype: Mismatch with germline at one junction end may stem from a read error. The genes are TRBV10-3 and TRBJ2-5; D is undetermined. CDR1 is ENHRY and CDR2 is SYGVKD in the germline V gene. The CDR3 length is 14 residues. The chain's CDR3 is CAISEDNDQGTQYF. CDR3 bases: TGTGCCATCAGTGAGGACAATGACCAAGGGACCCAGTACTTC.

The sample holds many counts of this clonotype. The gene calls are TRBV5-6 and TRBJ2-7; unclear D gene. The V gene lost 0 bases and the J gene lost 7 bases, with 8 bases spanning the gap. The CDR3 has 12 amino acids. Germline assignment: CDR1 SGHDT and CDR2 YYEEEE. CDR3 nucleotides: TGTGCCAGCAGCTTGGCCGTTCGTGAGCAGTACTTC. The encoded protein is CASSLAVREQYF.

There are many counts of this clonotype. The CDR3 is CSARVPTGNQPQHF. In DNA form, the CDR3 reads TGCAGTGCTAGAGTGCCCACGGGCAATCAGCCCCAGCATTTT. This chain uses TRBV20-1 with TRBJ1-5; D gene ambiguous. The germline V and J ends were trimmed by 1 base and 2 bases, with 9 bases remaining between them. The length of the CDR3 is 14 residues. The germline CDR1 and CDR2 sequences are DFQATT and SNEGSKA (reference sequence).

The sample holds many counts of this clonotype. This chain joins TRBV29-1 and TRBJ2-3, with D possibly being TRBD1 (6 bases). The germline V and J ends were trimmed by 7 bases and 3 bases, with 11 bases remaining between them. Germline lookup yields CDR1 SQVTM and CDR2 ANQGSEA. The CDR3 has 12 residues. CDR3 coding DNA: TGCAGCGCACGGACAGCAACAGATACGCAGTATTTT. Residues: CSARTATDTQYF.

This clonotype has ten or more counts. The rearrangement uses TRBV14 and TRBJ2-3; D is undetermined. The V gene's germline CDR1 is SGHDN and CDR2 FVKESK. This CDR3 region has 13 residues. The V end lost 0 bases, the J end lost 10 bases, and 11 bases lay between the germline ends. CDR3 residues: CASSQDIASAQYF. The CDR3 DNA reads TGTGCCAGCAGCCAAGATATCGCATCCGCGCAGTATTTT. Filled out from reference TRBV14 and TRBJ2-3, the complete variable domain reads EAGVTQFPSHSVIEKGQTVTLRCDPISGHDNLYWYRRVMGKEIKFLLHFVKESKQDESGMPNNRFLAERTGGTYSTLKVQPAELEDSGVYFCASSQDIASAQYFGPGTRLTVL.

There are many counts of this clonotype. CDR3 sequence reads: CATLQGAGYEQYF. DNA of the CDR3: TGTGCCACCCTACAGGGGGCTGGGTACGAGCAGTACTTC. The chain carries TRBV10-3 and TRBJ2-7; 9 positions match TRBD1. The trim removed 10 bases at V and 4 bases at J, leaving 8 bases unmatched. The CDR3 is made up of 13 amino acids. Germline loops: CDR1 ENHRY, CDR2 SYGVKD.

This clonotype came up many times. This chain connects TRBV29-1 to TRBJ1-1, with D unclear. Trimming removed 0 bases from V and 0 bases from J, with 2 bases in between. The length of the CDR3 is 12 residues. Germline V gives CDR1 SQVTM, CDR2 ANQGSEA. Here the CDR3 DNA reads TGCAGCGTTGAAGAGGTGAACACTGAAGCTTTCTTT. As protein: CSVEEVNTEAFF. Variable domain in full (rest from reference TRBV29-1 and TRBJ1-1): SAVISQKPSRDICQRGTSLTIQCQVDSQVTMMFWYRQQPGQSLTLIATANQGSEATYESGFVIDKFPISRPNLTFSTLTVSNMSPEDSSIYLCSVEEVNTEAFFGQGTRLTVV.

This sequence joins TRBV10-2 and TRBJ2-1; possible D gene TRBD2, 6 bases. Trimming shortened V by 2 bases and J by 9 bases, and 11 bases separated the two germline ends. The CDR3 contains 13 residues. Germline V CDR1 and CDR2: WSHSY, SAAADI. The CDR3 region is CASSEPPGSEQFF. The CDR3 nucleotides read TGCGCCAGCAGTGAGCCTCCCGGGAGTGAGCAGTTCTTC.